This record covers a single TCR beta chain. Its target is unknown. The record originates from a study of cytomegalovirus exposure and HLA in healthy donors. Study results and limitations: Listed as cytomegalovirus-associated were 150 to 200 TCR beta chains. The classifier was said to identify cytomegalovirus status with high specificity and sensitivity. Rarity held for most TCR sequences, but there were some public TCRs that occurred in many donors.

V was shortened by 2 bases and J by 7 bases, with 14 bases between the two germline ends. CDR3 size: 14 residues. Germline CDR1 SGHVS, CDR2 FQNEAQ. Produced via immunoSEQ multiplex PCR; TCRdb's table is partial and in-frame only. Among about 300,000 clones listed, roughly 90% were seen once. What was sequenced was PBMCs. The V and J genes are TRBV7-8 and TRBJ1-2, with unresolved D. This TCR derives from a woman between 18 and 29 years old in good health and CMV-seronegative. The CDR3 reads CASSLKWADSGYTF. Here the CDR3 DNA reads TGTGCCAGCAGCTTAAAATGGGCAGATAGTGGCTACACCTTC. Together with reference TRBV7-8 and TRBJ1-2, the CDR3 gives the full variable domain: GAGVSQSPRYKVAKRGQDVALRCDPISGHVSLFWYQQALGQGPEFLTYFQNEAQLDKSGLPSDRFFAERPEGSVSTLKIQRTQQEDSAVYLCASSLKWADSGYTFGSGTRLTVV.